The T cell receptor beta chain described here comes from a study of blood T cells in healthy people across ages. In the study overall: For every two T cells, template switching captured about one barcoded beta molecule.

The second PCR ran roughly 7 to 11 cycles with a sample-barcoded 5' primer and J-beta primers. TCRdb redid the calling of the 5' RACE reads with MiXCR, one entry per CDR3 protein. This table has about 2 million distinct CDR3 sequences, about 50% appearing once. This clonotype was seen many times. Germline values: CDR1 SGHTA, CDR2 FQGNSA. The CDR3 totals 13 residues. The germline V and J ends were trimmed by 2 bases and 2 bases, with 5 bases remaining between them. The TCR was taken from a woman aged 35 to 49 in good health. Sample: blood. V is TRBV7-2 and J is TRBJ2-3; D is ambiguous. CDR3 bases: TGTGCCAGCAGCTTAACCTACACAGATACGCAGTATTTT. The encoded protein is CASSLTYTDTQYF.